This T cell receptor beta chain stems from a study of OX40 agonist ivuxolimab in advanced cancers. The overall study: Patients were treated with intravenous ivuxolimab, dosed at 0.01 to 10 mg/kg and infused every 2 weeks. People in dose escalation had one of these cancers: hepatocellular carcinoma, melanoma, renal cell or head and neck cancer.

On this clone itself: Its specificity is unknown.

The study's findings and limits: CD4+ and CD8+ blood T cells expanded clonally by week 6 at 0.1 to 3.0 mg/kg. Which antigen the expanded peripheral T cells recognized is unknown.

Sequencing was performed with immunoSEQ multiplex PCR; in TCRdb, only in-frame clones are kept and a portion is missing. This sample has under 200,000 clones, with 94% found just once. Germline lookup yields CDR1 LNHNV and CDR2 YYDKDF (reference sequence). Trimming removed 0 bases from V and 7 bases from J; junction bases left unmatched: 11. This CDR3 is 16 amino acids long. This receptor was taken from an adult with an advanced solid tumor such as melanoma, head and neck, liver or kidney cancer. The chain is built from TRBV15 and TRBJ2-7, with TRBD2 matching over 8 bases. Specimen: CD4+ or CD8+ T cells sorted from blood, collected in a trial of the OX40 agonist ivuxolimab. This CDR3 reads CATSRDPGTRVGEQYF. The CDR3, as DNA: TGTGCCACCAGCAGAGATCCCGGGACTAGGGTTGGGGAGCAGTACTTC.